This T cell receptor (beta chain) was sequenced in a study of OX40 agonist ivuxolimab in advanced cancers. About the research overall: The diagnoses of dose-escalation patients were hepatocellular carcinoma, melanoma, renal cell or head and neck cancer. One hepatocellular carcinoma and a couple of cutaneous melanoma patients partially responded. Whole-study findings and limits: Both CD4+ and CD8+ T cell populations in blood had undergone clonal expansion by week 6 at 0.1 to 3.0 mg/kg.

Only one count was recorded for this clone. Its matching antigen is unknown. The method was immunoSEQ multiplex PCR; TCRdb's version includes in-frame clones alone and lacks a portion of them. The sample has some 50,000 clones, 85% to 90% seen once. The sample consisted of CD4+ or CD8+ T cells sorted from blood, taken in a trial of the OX40 agonist ivuxolimab. The origin of this receptor is an adult with an advanced solid tumor such as melanoma, head and neck, liver or kidney cancer.

CDR3 amino acids: CASSEAMGGPRYGYTF. CDR3 DNA: TGTGCCAGCAGTGAAGCGATGGGGGGGCCCCGCTATGGCTACACCTTC. The gene calls are TRBV6-1 and TRBJ1-2; D is perhaps TRBD1 (6 bases). The CDR3 length is 16 residues. Looked up from germline, CDR1 is MNHNS and CDR2 is SASEGT. V was clipped by 0 bases and J by 4 bases, with 15 bases between them.